These 14 T cell receptor beta chains were sequenced from one sample in a study of blood T cell repertoires in COVID-19. Clones were read by immunoSEQ multiplex PCR, and TCRdb kept only the in-frame ones, dropping some. This sample has about 170,000 clones, with about 83% found just once. Sequences were obtained from peripheral blood. The receptors derive from a man younger than 30 with active or convalescent COVID-19.

The rearrangement joins TRBV6-5 to TRBJ2-2, with a tentative D call TRBD2 (5 bases). This CDR3 contains 13 residues. CDR1 and CDR2 (germline): MNHEY, SVGAGI. V was clipped by 7 bases and J by 7 bases, with 13 bases between them. CDR3 sequence: CASKFPAGGELFF. As DNA, the CDR3 is TGTGCCAGCAAGTTCCCGGCGGGCGGGGAGCTGTTTTTT.

This chain uses TRBV4-2 with TRBJ1-4, with D unresolved. Trimming shortened V by 1 base and J by 16 bases, and 19 bases separated the two germline ends. This CDR3 region has 14 residues. CDR1 is LGHNA and CDR2 is YNFKEQ in the germline V gene. As DNA, the CDR3 is TGTGCCAGCAGCCAAGCAGATTCGGGAACATACCCGTTTTTT. This gives the protein CASSQADSGTYPFF.

The chain employs TRBV3-1 (or the pseudogene TRBV3-2) and TRBJ1-2; D not certain. Per the germline V gene, CDR1 is LGHDT and CDR2 is YNNKEL (reference sequence). V lost 3 bases to trimming and J lost 8 bases, with 10 bases between them. The CDR3 has 12 amino acids. The CDR3 reads CASSQLDGGYTF. In DNA, the CDR3 is TGTGCCAGCAGCCAGCTCGACGGGGGCTACACCTTC.

J is TRBJ2-4 and V is TRBV19; 7 bases map to TRBD2. Germline V gene lookup returns CDR1 LNHDA and CDR2 SQIVND (reference sequence). Unmatched junction bases numbered 3, after V lost 5 bases and J lost 2 bases. This CDR3 has 14 amino acids. CDR3 bases: TGTGCCAGTAGTCTCGGGGGGACCAAAAACATTCAGTACTTC. It specifies CASSLGGTKNIQYF.

This chain links TRBV7-8 with TRBJ1-5; no reliable D call. Germline assignment: CDR1 SGHVS and CDR2 FQNEAQ. CDR3 length: 14 residues. V lost 5 bases and J lost 6, with 14 bases in between. The CDR3 DNA reads TGTGCCAGCAGCCCGAAACGGAGTAGTCAGCCCCAGCATTTT. Translation gives CASSPKRSSQPQHF.

This chain joins TRBV29-1 and TRBJ2-1, with 7 bases aligning to TRBD1. The CDR3 covers 14 residues. Per germline, CDR1 SQVTM and CDR2 ANQGSEA. V shed 3 bases, J shed 0 bases, and the junction held 2 bases outside the gene matches. CDR3: CSVEGTVSYNEQFF. The DNA of the CDR3 is TGCAGCGTTGAGGGGACAGTCTCCTACAATGAGCAGTTCTTC.

The chain links TRBV12-3 or TRBV12-4 to TRBJ2-1; D gene ambiguous. The CDR3 has 13 residues. Trimming pared 3 bases from V and 6 bases from J, leaving 9 bases between. The CDR3 region has the DNA TGTGCCAGCAGTTTCAGTTTTTCCAATGAGCAGTTCTTC. This codes for CASSFSFSNEQFF.

The sample holds one count of this clone. CDR3 in DNA: TGTGCCAGCAGGGTAGGGGGACAGGGGGCGACGACTGAAGCTTTCTTT. This gives the protein CASRVGGQGATTEAFF. V and J are TRBV11-2 and TRBJ1-1; 12 bases are a match to TRBD1. Germline V gene data show CDR1 as SGHAT and CDR2 as FQNNGV. The CDR3 totals 16 residues. After removal of 6 bases from V and 5 bases from J, the junction contained 10 bases not matched to a gene.

This chain uses TRBV18 with TRBJ1-6; 8 bases fit TRBD1. Germline CDR1 is KGHSH and CDR2 is LQKENI. V lost 3 bases to trimming and J lost 4 bases; unmatched junction nucleotides: 5. This CDR3 has 16 residues. The CDR3 here is CASSPTGVGYNSPLHF. The CDR3 coding sequence is TGTGCCAGCTCACCGACAGGGGTGGGATATAATTCACCCCTCCACTTT.

The rearrangement uses TRBV5-8 and TRBJ2-1, with 11 nucleotides matching TRBD2. Germline trimming cut 3 bases from V and 1 base from J; bases unmatched to any gene: 9. Germline-derived CDR1 and CDR2 are SGHTS and YDEGEE. The CDR3 is 18 residues long. CDR3 nucleotide sequence: TGTGCCAGCAGCTCCACATTAGCGGGGGGGCTATCCTACAATGAGCAGTTCTTC. Translation: CASSSTLAGGLSYNEQFF.

This clone was recorded once. This rearrangement joins TRBV6-4 to TRBJ1-1; D uncertain. The germline CDR1 and CDR2 sequences are MRHNA and SNTAGT. Trimming pared 0 bases from V and 5 bases from J, leaving 10 bases between. The CDR3 totals 14 residues. DNA of the CDR3: TGTGCCAGCAGTGACTCCCCCGAGGAGACTGAAGCTTTCTTT. Translating it yields CASSDSPEETEAFF.

The chain is built from TRBV11-3 and TRBJ2-1; 10 bases match TRBD2. This CDR3 region has 16 residues. Germline V lookup: CDR1 SGHNT, CDR2 YENEEA. V shed 5 bases and J 6 bases; nucleotides not matched to a gene: 10. Written as DNA, the CDR3 is TGTGCCAGCAGCCAAGCTTCTAGCGGGAGAACCAATGAGCAGTTCTTC. It translates to CASSQASSGRTNEQFF.

The chain carries TRBV14 and TRBJ2-1; 12 positions agree with TRBD2. V shed 2 bases and J 8 bases; nucleotides not matched to a gene: 10. The CDR3 loop spans 17 amino acids. The germline CDR1 and CDR2 sequences are SGHDN and FVKESK. In nucleotides, the CDR3 is TGTGCCAGCAGCCAACTGGCTAGCGGGAGGGACGGCCATGAGCAGTTCTTC. Translated, it gives CASSQLASGRDGHEQFF.

The rearrangement uses TRBV12-5 and TRBJ1-4; D is uncertain. This CDR3 spans 16 amino acids. In germline, CDR1 is LGHNT, CDR2 FRNRAP. Trimming pared 1 base from V and 4 bases from J, leaving 13 bases between. This CDR3 reads CASGLGLVGLNEKLFF. CDR3 sequence (DNA): TGTGCTAGTGGTTTGGGGCTCGTTGGACTTAATGAAAAACTGTTTTTT.